The TCR beta chain under discussion was sequenced for a study of shared clonotypes between healthy human individuals. The germline gives CDR1 DFQATT, CDR2 SNEGSKA (reference sequence). This CDR3 contains 11 residues. Trimming took 3 bases from V and 2 from J, leaving 4 bases between them. Data came from immunoSEQ multiplex PCR; TCRdb stores just in-frame clones and leaves some out. The sample lists a few million clones, over 85% seen once, with around 0.14% in the top ten. This clone was observed a few times. The V call is TRBV20-1, the J call TRBJ2-5; D remains ambiguous. The sequence came from a man aged 18 to 29 in good health. Sequenced sample: naive CD4+ T cells sorted from blood. Subset meaning: CD45RA+ positively selected. CDR3 protein: CSASQQETQYF. DNA for the CDR3: TGCAGTGCTAGTCAGCAAGAGACCCAGTACTTC.